Shown below are 28 T cell receptor beta chains from a single sample sequenced in a study of human T cells and chemical hapten exposure. Stated time point: patch test 2, 6 weeks after DPC sensitization. Treatment specified: therapeutic diphenylcyclopropenone sensitization with weekly scalp DPC. TCRdb reprocessed the RACE reads with MiXCR, giving one entry per CDR3 protein. The profile shows tens of thousands of distinct CDR3 sequences, 9.5% to 11% of them singletons. The sequences come from whole blood, collected in connection with sensitization to the hapten diphenylcyclopropenone (DPC). Receptor source: a man aged 35-49 years with alopecia areata. Some clones in this sample may be carry-over from other donors' samples.

This clonotype was found many times. The genes are TRBV7-9 and TRBJ2-6; D is uncertain. Trimming pared 4 bases from V and 0 bases from J, leaving 7 bases between. CDR3 length equals 15 residues. Germline V CDR1 and CDR2: SEHNR, FQNEAQ (reference sequence). This CDR3 reads CASSYSLSGANVLTF. The CDR3 DNA reads as TGTGCCAGCAGCTACTCCCTCTCTGGGGCCAACGTCCTGACTTTC.

This clonotype showed up just a few times. The rearrangement joins TRBV6-5 to TRBJ2-2; D gene uncertain. This CDR3 has 17 amino acids. V shed 2 bases and J shed 1 base, with 14 bases lying between them. Germline V gene lookup returns CDR1 MNHEY and CDR2 SVGAGI. The chain's CDR3 is CASSYVWAGENTGELFF. In DNA form, the CDR3 reads TGTGCCAGCAGTTACGTGTGGGCAGGAGAGAACACCGGGGAGCTGTTTTTT.

In its sample, this clonotype was seen a few times. This chain connects TRBV10-3 to TRBJ2-3, with 14 bases lining up with TRBD2. CDR3 size: 14 residues. V lost 5 bases, J lost 10 bases, and 5 bases stayed unmatched. The germline V gene encodes CDR1 ENHRY and CDR2 SYGVKD. The CDR3 sequence: CAISSGTSGSPQYF. In DNA, the CDR3 is TGTGCCATCAGTTCCGGGACTAGCGGGAGTCCGCAGTATTTT.

This clonotype was seen repeatedly, ten times or more. V usage is TRBV6-6 and J usage is TRBJ2-7; 11 nucleotides line up with TRBD2. V gave up 4 bases and J gave up 2 bases; unmatched junction bases: 1. Germline lookup yields CDR1 MNHNY and CDR2 SVGAGI (reference sequence). The CDR3 spans 14 residues. This CDR3 is CASSLAGGAYEQYV. DNA of the CDR3: TGTGCCAGCAGTTTAGCGGGAGGGGCCTACGAGCAGTACGTC.

V gene TRBV9 combines with J gene TRBJ1-3, with D possibly being TRBD1 (6 bases). This CDR3 has 17 amino acids. V lost 4 bases to trimming and J lost 4 bases, with 21 bases between them. The germline V gene has CDR1 SGDLS and CDR2 YYNGEE. The CDR3 sequence is CASSLTAGGQKGNTIYF. The CDR3 bases are TGTGCCAGCAGCCTAACCGCCGGAGGACAGAAAGGAAACACCATATATTTT.

The V and J genes are TRBV3-1 and TRBJ2-1; perhaps TRBD2 as D (6 bases). The germline V and J ends were trimmed by 4 bases and 4 bases, with 11 bases remaining between them. This CDR3 contains 14 residues. The germline V gene encodes CDR1 LGHDT and CDR2 YNNKEL (reference sequence). CDR3 bases: TGTGCCAGCAGCCCCGGGGAGGCGTACAATGAGCAGTTCTTC. This translates into CASSPGEAYNEQFF.

This rearrangement joins TRBV10-3 to TRBJ2-3, with no clear D. CDR3 length: 14 amino acids. Germline assignment: CDR1 ENHRY and CDR2 SYGVKD. Trimming pared 4 bases from V and 12 bases from J, leaving 20 bases between. The DNA for the CDR3 is TGTGCCATCAGTGCGAGACCTAATTCTGAATCCCAGTATTTT. Its translation is CAISARPNSESQYF.

This clonotype was detected a few times. J is TRBJ1-6 and V is TRBV7-9; 9 positions match TRBD1. Trimming cost V 4 bases and J 5 bases; bases outside gene matches: 6. CDR1 and CDR2 from the germline V gene are SEHNR and FQNEAQ (reference sequence). There are 16 residues in the CDR3. The CDR3 DNA is TGTGCCAGCAGCTCCCAGGGGACAGGGAATAATTCACCCCTCCACTTT. Translation gives CASSSQGTGNNSPLHF.

J is TRBJ1-2 and V is TRBV11-2, with D possibly being TRBD1 (6 bases). Germline CDR1 and CDR2: SGHAT and FQNNGV. V lost 2 bases, J lost 4 bases, and 17 bases lay in between. The CDR3 loop spans 16 amino acids. The CDR3 nucleotides read TGTGCCAGCAGCTTAACCCCTACAGGGAAAGTCTATGGCTACACCTTC. As protein: CASSLTPTGKVYGYTF.

The chain joins TRBV5-1 to TRBJ2-7, with D unresolved. CDR3 size: 13 residues. The germline gives CDR1 SGHRS, CDR2 YFSETQ. Deletions cut 0 bases from V and 1 base from J, with 5 bases between. In DNA form, the CDR3 reads TGCGCCAGCAGCTTGGACTATTCCTACGAGCAGTACGTC. Amino acid sequence: CASSLDYSYEQYV.

This sequence joins TRBV12-3 or TRBV12-4 and TRBJ2-3; D may be TRBD1 (6 bases). The CDR3 consists of 16 residues. Between the trimmed V and J ends, which lost 5 bases and 2 bases, there was a span of 17 bases. CDR3 DNA: TGTGCCAGCAGTCTTGTAGGACAGATTTACACAGATACGCAGTATTTT. Translation: CASSLVGQIYTDTQYF.

The genes are TRBV29-1 and TRBJ2-5, with 7 bases lining up with TRBD1. The CDR3 is made up of 13 amino acids. Losses at the gene ends were 3 bases for V and 5 bases for J; bases not matched to a gene: 6. The V gene's germline CDR1 is SQVTM and CDR2 ANQGSEA. CDR3 DNA sequence: TGCAGCGTTGAGACAGGGTTTGGCGAGACCCAGTACTTC. Translation: CSVETGFGETQYF.

This clonotype was picked up many times. The genes are TRBV5-1 and TRBJ1-1; tentative D call: TRBD1 (5 bases). The CDR3 sequence is 14 residues long. The germline V gene encodes CDR1 SGHRS and CDR2 YFSETQ. V dropped 0 bases and J dropped 5 bases, with 11 bases sitting between them. DNA of the CDR3: TGCGCCAGCAGCTTGGAACTAGACAGTACTGAAGCTTTCTTT. Amino acid sequence: CASSLELDSTEAFF.

The chain uses TRBV5-4 and TRBJ2-3; 8 bases are shared with TRBD2. With V trimmed by 2 bases and J by 1 base, 9 bases remained unmatched. CDR1 is SGHNT and CDR2 is YYREEE in the germline V gene (reference sequence). The CDR3 sequence is 17 residues long. The CDR3 region is CASSFQLADFGTDTQYF. CDR3 sequence (DNA): TGTGCCAGCAGCTTCCAACTAGCGGATTTCGGCACAGATACGCAGTATTTT.

This clonotype has just a few counts. The chain couples TRBV5-1 to TRBJ2-3; D call uncertain. Trimming took 0 bases from V and 2 from J, leaving 7 bases between them. Looked up from germline, CDR1 is SGHRS and CDR2 is YFSETQ. CDR3 size: 14 residues. The CDR3, as DNA: TGCGCCAGCAGCTTGGTTCTAAACACAGATACGCAGTATTTT. This codes for CASSLVLNTDTQYF.

DNA of the CDR3: TGTGCCAGCAGTCTCGAATCATATTCACCCCTCCACTTT. Its translation: CASSLESYSPLHF. The chain employs TRBV12-3 or TRBV12-4 and TRBJ1-6; D not resolved. Between the trimmed V and J ends, which lost 5 bases and 8 bases, there was a span of 10 bases. The CDR3 loop spans 13 amino acids.

The V gene is TRBV14, the J gene TRBJ2-1, with D unresolved. This CDR3 has 13 amino acids. The V gene's germline CDR1 is SGHDN and CDR2 FVKESK. Deletions cut 1 base from V and 7 bases from J, with 8 bases between. The CDR3 region is CASSQVVGNEQFF. The CDR3 DNA follows: TGTGCCAGCAGCCAAGTGGTCGGGAATGAGCAGTTCTTC. Looking up the rest from reference TRBV14 and TRBJ2-1 gives the full variable domain: EAGVTQFPSHSVIEKGQTVTLRCDPISGHDNLYWYRRVMGKEIKFLLHFVKESKQDESGMPNNRFLAERTGGTYSTLKVQPAELEDSGVYFCASSQVVGNEQFFGPGTRLTVL.

The table lists this clonotype with many counts. The rearrangement joins TRBV28 to TRBJ2-7; perhaps TRBD1 as D (5 bases). The CDR3 consists of 13 residues. CDR1 and CDR2 from the germline V gene are MDHEN and SYDVKM. Trimming took off 2 bases at V and 6 bases at J, with 11 bases between the two ends. The CDR3 nucleotides read TGTGCCAGCAGTTTAGGTTGGGGCCCCGAGCAGTACTTC. Translation gives CASSLGWGPEQYF.

The V gene is TRBV4-2, the J gene TRBJ2-3, with 11 bases identical to TRBD2. Trimming took 0 bases from V and 0 from J; bases not matched to a gene: 11. Germline values: CDR1 LGHNA, CDR2 YNFKEQ. The CDR3 runs 20 residues. CDR3 in amino acids: CASSQELRASGRISTDTQYF. The CDR3 coding sequence is TGTGCCAGCAGCCAAGAATTACGGGCTAGCGGGAGGATTAGCACAGATACGCAGTATTTT.

The V and J genes are TRBV27 and TRBJ1-5; the D is unclear. Trimming cost V 3 bases and J 0 bases, with 9 bases left between them. This CDR3 is 15 amino acids long. Germline V gene sequence: CDR1 MNHEY, CDR2 SMNVEV (reference sequence). The DNA for the CDR3 is TGTGCCAGCAGTTTGTATTACTATAGCAATCAGCCCCAGCATTTT. Its translation: CASSLYYYSNQPQHF.

This clonotype appeared many times. V gene TRBV3-1 combines with J gene TRBJ1-4; D unresolved. The CDR3 is made up of 15 amino acids. V lost 1 base, J lost 1 base, and 7 bases lay in between. Germline V gene data show CDR1 as LGHDT and CDR2 as YNNKEL (reference sequence). The chain's CDR3 is CASSQVARTNEKLFF. The CDR3 region has the DNA TGTGCCAGCAGCCAAGTCGCGAGAACTAATGAAAAACTGTTTTTT.

There are a few counts of this clonotype. The CDR3 nucleotides read TGCAGTGCTAAATCCGGGACTAGCGCCCACTACGAGCAGTACTTC. It codes for CSAKSGTSAHYEQYF. V is TRBV20-1 and J is TRBJ2-7; TRBD2 matches at 10 bases. Germline V gives CDR1 DFQATT, CDR2 SNEGSKA (reference sequence). CDR3 length equals 15 residues. Losses at the gene ends were 4 bases for V and 3 bases for J; bases not matched to a gene: 9.

This clonotype has just a few counts. The genes are TRBV5-4 and TRBJ2-7, with 11 nucleotides matching TRBD1. The CDR3 loop spans 14 amino acids. CDR1 is SGHNT and CDR2 is YYREEE in the germline V gene (reference sequence). V gave up 3 bases and J gave up 5 bases; unmatched junction bases: 4. CDR3 coding DNA: TGTGCCAGCAGCTCACCGGGACAGGGGGACGAGCAGTACTTC. Amino acids: CASSSPGQGDEQYF.

V gene TRBV30 combines with J gene TRBJ1-3; D possibly corresponds to TRBD1 (6 bases). The CDR3 is 12 amino acids. The V end lost 3 bases, the J end lost 4 bases, and 7 bases lay between the germline ends. Per germline, CDR1 GTSNPN and CDR2 SVGIG (reference sequence). CDR3 DNA sequence: TGTGCCTGGAGCGGACAGGGAAACACCATATATTTT. Its translation: CAWSGQGNTIYF.

The table lists this clonotype with a few counts. The V gene is TRBV12-3 or TRBV12-4, the J gene TRBJ2-1; D might be TRBD2 (6 bases). With 1 base removed from V and 0 bases from J, the gap between germline ends came to 10 bases. The CDR3 loop spans 16 amino acids. The CDR3 DNA reads as TGTGCCAGCAGTTTAGGGCGGGACCCCTCCTACAATGAGCAGTTCTTC. Its protein product is CASSLGRDPSYNEQFF.

This sequence joins TRBV30 and TRBJ2-3; 7 bases agree with TRBD2. V shed 5 bases, J shed 4 bases, and the junction held 9 bases outside the gene matches. The CDR3 loop spans 14 amino acids. Per the germline V gene, CDR1 is GTSNPN and CDR2 is SVGIG (reference sequence). The CDR3 spells CAWVRAGESDTQYF. The CDR3 DNA is TGTGCCTGGGTCCGGGCGGGAGAGTCAGATACGCAGTATTTT.

The chain links TRBV6-2 or TRBV6-3 to TRBJ2-7, with D possibly being TRBD2 (5 bases). V lost 5 bases, J lost 2 bases, and 13 bases lay in between. This CDR3 spans 14 amino acids. Germline values: CDR1 MNHEY, CDR2 SVGEGT. The CDR3 nucleotides read TGTGCCAGCAGTACCCGAGGGCTCCCCTACGAGCAGTACGTC. It encodes CASSTRGLPYEQYV.

This clonotype was found many times. V usage is TRBV3-1 and J usage is TRBJ2-1, with D unclear. The germline V gene has CDR1 LGHDT and CDR2 YNNKEL (reference sequence). The length of the CDR3 is 16 residues. Deletions cut 3 bases from V and 0 bases from J, with 12 bases between. The DNA for the CDR3 is TGTGCCAGCAGCCACCGCGGAACCTTCTCCTACAATGAGCAGTTCTTC. Protein sequence: CASSHRGTFSYNEQFF.